What follows are 8 T cell receptor beta chains derived from one specimen sequenced in a study of a mutant IDH1 vaccine in newly diagnosed glioma. The repertoire was sequenced with immunoSEQ multiplex PCR; TCRdb's copy has only in-frame clones and lacks some. Here the sample spans tens of thousands of clones, about 88% being singletons. No antigens are known for them. The time point is: week 35, safety follow-up. One vaccine dose held 300 ug of mutant IDH1 20-mer peptide and came with topical imiquimod. Sequenced here: PBMCs, sampled from a glioma patient whose treatment included an IDH1 peptide vaccine. All receptors come from a woman aged 40 to 50 with glioma.

V is TRBV28 and J is TRBJ1-5; 8 bases map to TRBD1. The CDR3 is made up of 15 amino acids. The germline gives CDR1 MDHEN, CDR2 SYDVKM. V was pared by 4 bases and J by 3 bases, with 5 bases of the junction left unmatched. CDR3 nucleotide sequence: TGTGCCAGCAGTTGGACAGGGCACCACAATCAGCCCCAGCATTTT. Translated: CASSWTGHHNQPQHF. The full variable domain, in which reference TRBV28 and TRBJ1-5 provide the parts outside the CDR3, is DVKVTQSSRYLVKRTGEKVFLECVQDMDHENMFWYRQDPGLGLRLIYFSYDVKMKEKGDIPEGYSVSREKKERFSLILESASTNQTSMYLCASSWTGHHNQPQHFGDGTRLSIL.

This clone was recorded once. The chain joins TRBV5-1 to TRBJ2-2; TRBD1 or TRBD2 may be the D gene (5 bases each). Looked up from germline, CDR1 is SGHRS and CDR2 is YFSETQ. Between the trimmed V and J ends, which lost 1 base and 5 bases, there was a span of 12 bases. There are 15 residues in the CDR3. CDR3: CASSLFGARTGELFF. CDR3 nucleotides: TGCGCCAGCAGCTTGTTCGGGGCGCGAACCGGGGAGCTGTTTTTT.

The chain links TRBV7-8 to TRBJ2-5, with D possibly matching TRBD2 (5 bases). The CDR3 spans 14 residues. From germline, CDR1 is SGHVS and CDR2 FQNEAQ. Trimming cost V 2 bases and J 2 bases, with 9 bases left between them. The CDR3 DNA is TGTGCCAGCAGCTTATTTGAGGGACAAGAGACCCAGTACTTC. Protein sequence: CASSLFEGQETQYF.

The chain uses TRBV2 and TRBJ1-5; TRBD1 is a possible D gene (5 bases). Germline V gene lookup returns CDR1 SNHLY and CDR2 FYNNEI. This CDR3 is 13 amino acids long. V shed 4 bases and J shed 7 bases, with 11 bases lying between them. CDR3 DNA: TGTGCCAGCAGTGCTCGTGAGGGGCAGCCCCAGCATTTT. Its translation is CASSAREGQPQHF.

The CDR3 DNA follows: TGCGCCAGCAGTTCCGTTCGGGACAGCACCGGGGAGCTGTTTTTT. It translates to CASSSVRDSTGELFF. The chain has TRBV5-1 and TRBJ2-2; 7 nucleotides align to TRBD1. The CDR3 is made up of 15 amino acids. Germline V CDR1 and CDR2: SGHRS, YFSETQ. V lost 5 bases to trimming and J lost 4 bases; unmatched junction nucleotides: 8.

J is TRBJ2-3 and V is TRBV29-1; no firm D call. The V end lost 4 bases, the J end lost 6 bases, and 5 bases lay between the germline ends. Germline V lookup: CDR1 SQVTM, CDR2 ANQGSEA. This CDR3 region has 10 residues. CDR3 coding DNA: TGCAGCGTTGCCGAGGATACGCAGTATTTT. Its protein is CSVAEDTQYF.

The rearrangement links TRBV4-3 to TRBJ1-3; the D is unclear. Germline V lookup: CDR1 LGHNA, CDR2 YSLEER. This CDR3 contains 15 residues. Trimming removed 4 bases from V and 1 base from J, with 11 bases in between. The CDR3 region is CASSPNRVSGNTIYF. In DNA form, the CDR3 reads TGCGCCAGCAGCCCCAACCGGGTATCTGGAAACACCATATATTTT.

This clone came up once. The genes are TRBV6-5 and TRBJ1-1; no firm D call. The CDR3 is made up of 16 amino acids. Germline V lookup: CDR1 MNHEY, CDR2 SVGAGI. V was clipped by 0 bases and J by 3 bases, with 14 bases between them. The CDR3 loop reads CASSYSIGRAYTEAFF. CDR3 nucleotides: TGTGCCAGCAGTTACTCTATCGGTAGGGCATACACTGAAGCTTTCTTT.